Reported below is one TCR beta chain. The entry originates in a study of blood T cell repertoires in COVID-19. About the study: The United States, Italy and Spain provided the acute and convalescent COVID-19 samples. Nucleic acid was either cDNA or gDNA, and it came from T cells, B-cell-depleted T cells, or PBMCs.

Original data processing: For nucleated cells, counts were estimated from reference gene primer amplification. Produced via immunoSEQ multiplex PCR; TCRdb's table is partial and in-frame only. That table supplies the V and J calls and clone size; D and trimming were determined from the DNA. The table shows 170,000 or so clones, with 85% to 90% occurring only once. CDR1 and CDR2 (germline): MNHEY, SVGAGI. This CDR3 comprises 14 residues. Trimming took 8 bases from V and 5 from J; bases not matched to a gene: 8. The chain recombines TRBV6-5 with TRBJ2-4, with 8 positions matching TRBD1. The sequenced material came from PBMCs or T cells enriched from blood (not recorded which). The sequence came from a man aged 35-49 years who had recovered from COVID-19. CDR3 protein: CASGLGTGENIQYF. CDR3 coding DNA: TGTGCCAGCGGTCTCGGGACAGGCGAAAACATTCAGTACTTC.